This TCR beta chain emerged from a study of T cell responses to AZD1222 COVID-19 vaccine. Study-wide results and limits: Only five or six people who got AZD1222 tested seropositive at baseline. The span of vaccine-associated CD4 TCRs extended across spike, with dominance at 160-218 and 743-854.

As concerns this clone: Its antigen is not identified.

Sequenced by immunoSEQ multiplex PCR; TCRdb stores in-frame clones only, minus some. Among around 110,000 clones listed, 90% were seen once. Germline CDR1 SGHRS, CDR2 YFSETQ. CDR3 size: 16 residues. With 3 bases removed from V and 0 bases from J, the gap between germline ends came to 15 bases. Source: peripheral blood, taken 28 days after the second AZD1222 dose. The TCR sequence derives from an adult who received the AZD1222 COVID-19 vaccine. V usage is TRBV5-1 and J usage is TRBJ1-2; D remains unclear. This CDR3 reads CASSSSSEGTNYGYTF. The CDR3 nucleotides read TGCGCCAGCAGCTCGAGCTCCGAGGGCACTAACTATGGCTACACCTTC.